The T cell receptor beta chain described here comes from a study of CD8 T cells in Susac syndrome. V lost 5 bases, J lost 7 bases, and 15 bases lay in between. Germline V gene lookup returns CDR1 SEHNR and CDR2 FQNEAQ (reference sequence). The CDR3 spans 14 residues. Random-hexamer reverse transcription was applied to 0.5 to 1 ug RNA. From the immunoSEQ multiplex PCR reads, TCRdb called clonotypes with MiXCR, one entry per CDR3 protein. The table shows 150,000 to 200,000 distinct CDR3 sequences, with 92% occurring only once. This receptor was taken from a human donor in good health. This chain connects TRBV7-9 to TRBJ2-1; no definite D call. Sequenced input: CD4+ T cells from PBMCs. CDR3 nucleotide sequence: TGTGCCAGCAGCCCCTCTGGGCCGGATAATGAGCAGTTCTTC. Its protein is CASSPSGPDNEQFF.